This T cell receptor (beta chain) was sequenced in a study of identical twins. Findings of the study overall: Modeled out-of-frame TCR alpha sharing in monozygotic twins fell below observed levels. Cord blood's abundant beta clonotypes had fewer insertions, unlike memory repertoires.

As for this clonotype: Its specificity is unknown.

Template switching added a universal primer binding site, and final cDNA carried unique molecular identifiers. In TCRdb, the 5' RACE reads were re-called with MiXCR into one record per CDR3 protein. The sample shows 250,000 to 300,000 distinct CDR3 sequences, around 8.3% of them seen only once. V was shortened by 5 bases and J by 8 bases, with 27 bases between the two germline ends. The CDR3 length is 17 residues. Germline CDR1 is LNHDA and CDR2 is SQIVND (reference sequence). The same data also went into a second study, on yellow fever vaccine responses in identical twins. That paper notes: Twins' T cell vaccine responses reportedly looked partly convergent, partly personalized.

This chain joins TRBV19 and TRBJ1-2; D might be TRBD1 (6 bases). Sample: CD8+ T cells sorted from blood. The receptor's source is a woman younger than 30 in good health. In DNA form, the CDR3 reads TGTGCCAGTAGTCCCTACGCCTCCGGGACACCTAAGGAGGGCTACACCTTC. This encodes CASSPYASGTPKEGYTF.